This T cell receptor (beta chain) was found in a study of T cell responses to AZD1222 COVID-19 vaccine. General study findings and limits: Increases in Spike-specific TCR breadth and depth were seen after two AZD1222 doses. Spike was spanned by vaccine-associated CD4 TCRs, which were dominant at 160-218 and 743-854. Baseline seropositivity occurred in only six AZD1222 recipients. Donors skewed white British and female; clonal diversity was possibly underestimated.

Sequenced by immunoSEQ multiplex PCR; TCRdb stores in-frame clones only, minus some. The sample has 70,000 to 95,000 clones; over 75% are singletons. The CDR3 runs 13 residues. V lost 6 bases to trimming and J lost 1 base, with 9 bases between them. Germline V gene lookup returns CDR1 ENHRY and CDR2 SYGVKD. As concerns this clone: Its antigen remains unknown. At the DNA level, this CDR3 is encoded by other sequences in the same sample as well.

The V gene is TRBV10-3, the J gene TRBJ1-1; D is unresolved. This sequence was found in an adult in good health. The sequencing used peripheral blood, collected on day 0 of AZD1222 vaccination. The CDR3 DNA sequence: TGTGCCATCAGCGGCAGAGAGAACACTGAAGCTTTCTTT. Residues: CAISGRENTEAFF.